This T cell receptor beta chain was recovered during a study of blood T cell repertoires in COVID-19. Turning to the study itself: Sites in the United States, Italy and Spain provided acute and convalescent COVID-19 samples. PBMCs, B-cell-depleted T cells, or T cells provided the cDNA or gDNA that made up the material.

Germline V gene lookup returns CDR1 SGHNT and CDR2 YENEEA. The CDR3 sequence is 15 residues long. V shed 1 base and J shed 4 bases, with 13 bases lying between them. In the study's own analysis: It was from reference gene primer amplification that nucleated cell counts were estimated. Generated by immunoSEQ multiplex PCR, the TCRdb table keeps only in-frame clones and is missing some. V, J and clone size reflect that table, while D and trimming were determined from the DNA. The data hold around 100,000 clones, with approximately 91% observed a single time. This sequence joins TRBV11-3 and TRBJ1-1; no definite D call. This sequence originates from a man aged 60-69 years with acute or convalescent COVID-19. The sequenced sample consisted of peripheral blood. DNA of the CDR3: TGTGCCAGCAGCTTAGGGAACCCAGGCACCACTGAAGCTTTCTTT. Translation: CASSLGNPGTTEAFF.